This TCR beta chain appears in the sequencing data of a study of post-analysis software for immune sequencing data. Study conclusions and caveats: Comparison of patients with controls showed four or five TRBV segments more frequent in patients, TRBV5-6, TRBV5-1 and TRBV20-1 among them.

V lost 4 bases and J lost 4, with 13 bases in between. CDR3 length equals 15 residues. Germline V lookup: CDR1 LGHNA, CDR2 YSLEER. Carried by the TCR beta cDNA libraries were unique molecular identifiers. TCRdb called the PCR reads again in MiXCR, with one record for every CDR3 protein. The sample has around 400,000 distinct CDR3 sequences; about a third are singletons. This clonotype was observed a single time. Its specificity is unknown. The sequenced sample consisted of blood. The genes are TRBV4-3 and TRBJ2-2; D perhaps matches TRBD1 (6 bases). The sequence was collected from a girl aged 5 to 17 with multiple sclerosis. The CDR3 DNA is TGCGCCAGCAGCCTCATAAGGGGGATCACCGGGGAGCTGTTTTTT. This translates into CASSLIRGITGELFF.